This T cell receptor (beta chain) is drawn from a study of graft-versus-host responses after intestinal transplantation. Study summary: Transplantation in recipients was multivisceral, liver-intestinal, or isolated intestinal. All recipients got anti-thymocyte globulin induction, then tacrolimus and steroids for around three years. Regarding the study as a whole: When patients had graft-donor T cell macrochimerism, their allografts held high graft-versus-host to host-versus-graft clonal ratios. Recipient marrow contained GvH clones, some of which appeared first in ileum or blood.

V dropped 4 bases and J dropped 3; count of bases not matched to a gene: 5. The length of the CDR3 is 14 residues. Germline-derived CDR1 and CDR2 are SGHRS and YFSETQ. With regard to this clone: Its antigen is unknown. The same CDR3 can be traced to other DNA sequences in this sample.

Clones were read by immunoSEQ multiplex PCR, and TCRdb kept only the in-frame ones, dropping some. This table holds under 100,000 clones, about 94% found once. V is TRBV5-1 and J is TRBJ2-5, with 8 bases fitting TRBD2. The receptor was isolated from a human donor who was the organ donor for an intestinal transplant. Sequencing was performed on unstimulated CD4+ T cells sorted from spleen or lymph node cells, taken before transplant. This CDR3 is CASSVGTREETQYF. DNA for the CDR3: TGCGCCAGCAGCGTGGGGACTAGAGAAGAGACCCAGTACTTC.